One sample yielded the 10 T cell receptor beta chains listed below, sequenced in a study of OX40 agonist ivuxolimab in advanced cancers. Profiling relied on immunoSEQ multiplex PCR, and the TCRdb table lists in-frame clones only, not all of them. The sample carries about 59,000 clones, more than 65% recorded once. The source material was CD4+ or CD8+ T cells sorted from blood, sampled in a trial of the OX40 agonist ivuxolimab. The source of these receptors is an adult with an advanced solid tumor such as melanoma, head and neck, liver or kidney cancer.

Regarding this clone: The sample carries other DNA sequences with the same CDR3. The chain recombines TRBV5-1 with TRBJ2-5, with D possibly being TRBD1 or TRBD2 (5 bases each). V was trimmed by 2 bases and J by 5 bases, leaving 13 bases between them. The CDR3 is made up of 14 amino acids. Germline V gene sequence: CDR1 SGHRS, CDR2 YFSETQ. In nucleotides, the CDR3 is TGCGCCAGCAGCTTTCGGCAGGGCGGGGAGACCCAGTACTTC. Amino acid sequence: CASSFRQGGETQYF.

The rearrangement uses TRBV7-2 and TRBJ2-1; 11 nucleotides match TRBD2. The germline V gene encodes CDR1 SGHTA and CDR2 FQGNSA. Trimming removed 5 bases from V and 7 bases from J; junction bases left unmatched: 7. This CDR3 spans 15 amino acids. The CDR3: CASSRPGLAANEQFF. In DNA, the CDR3 is TGTGCCAGCAGCCGTCCGGGACTAGCGGCTAATGAGCAGTTCTTC.

This rearrangement joins TRBV6-6 to TRBJ2-7; D is unclear. The V end was cut by 4 bases, the J end by 9 bases, with 19 bases between. CDR3 length: 14 residues. The germline V gene encodes CDR1 MNHNY and CDR2 SVGAGI (reference sequence). Written as DNA, the CDR3 is TGTGCCAGCAGTTCAATGGGTTCGGGCCCCGGGCAGTACTTC. Translating gives CASSSMGSGPGQYF.

V and J are TRBV19 and TRBJ2-7; 7 nucleotides match TRBD1. J was trimmed by 1 base and V by 9 bases; bases with no gene match: 9. Looked up from germline, CDR1 is LNHDA and CDR2 is SQIVND (reference sequence). This CDR3 has 14 amino acids. This chain's CDR3 is CASSPGQISYEQYF. CDR3 sequence (DNA): TGTGCCAGCAGTCCGGGACAGATATCCTACGAGCAGTACTTC.

The chain is built from TRBV7-2 and TRBJ2-3, with a weak D call TRBD1 (6 bases). CDR3 length equals 14 residues. In germline, CDR1 is SGHTA, CDR2 FQGNSA. Trimming cost V 2 bases and J 2 bases, with 8 bases left between them. The CDR3 DNA follows: TGTGCCAGCAGCTTACAGGGGTACACAGATACGCAGTATTTT. It translates to CASSLQGYTDTQYF. Full variable domain (outside the CDR3, taken from reference TRBV7-2 and TRBJ2-3): GAGVSQSPSNKVTEKGKDVELRCDPISGHTALYWYRQSLGQGLEFLIYFQGNSAPDKSGLPSDRFSAERTGGSVSTLTIQRTQQEDSAVYLCASSLQGYTDTQYFGPGTRLTVL.

This sequence joins TRBV14 and TRBJ1-4; D ambiguous. The CDR3 is 16 amino acids. The ends were cut back, 1 base at V and 4 bases at J, with 13 bases in the middle. The germline gives CDR1 SGHDN, CDR2 FVKESK. The CDR3 loop is CASSQGTGRLNEKLFF. DNA for the CDR3: TGTGCCAGCAGCCAAGGGACTGGGCGACTTAATGAAAAACTGTTTTTT. Looking up the rest from reference TRBV14 and TRBJ1-4 gives the full variable domain: EAGVTQFPSHSVIEKGQTVTLRCDPISGHDNLYWYRRVMGKEIKFLLHFVKESKQDESGMPNNRFLAERTGGTYSTLKVQPAELEDSGVYFCASSQGTGRLNEKLFFGSGTQLSVL.

The chain employs TRBV19 and TRBJ2-1, with D tentatively TRBD1 (6 bases). Germline loops: CDR1 LNHDA, CDR2 SQIVND (reference sequence). The CDR3 length is 16 residues. Trimming shortened V by 1 base and J by 0 bases, and 10 bases separated the two germline ends. The CDR3 region is CASSIGQASSYNEQFF. The DNA of the CDR3 is TGTGCCAGTAGTATAGGACAGGCGAGCTCCTACAATGAGCAGTTCTTC. Variable domain in full (rest from reference TRBV19 and TRBJ2-1): DGGITQSPKYLFRKEGQNVTLSCEQNLNHDAMYWYRQDPGQGLRLIYYSQIVNDFQKGDIAEGYSVSREKKESFPLTVTSAQKNPTAFYLCASSIGQASSYNEQFFGPGTRLTVL.

This rearrangement joins TRBV11-2 to TRBJ2-2; the D is unclear. The V and J ends lost 3 bases and 3 bases respectively, with 5 bases between them. The CDR3 sequence is 13 residues long. From germline, CDR1 is SGHAT and CDR2 FQNNGV. In DNA, the CDR3 is TGTGCCAGCAGCTTTAGTGACACCGGGGAGCTGTTTTTT. It translates to CASSFSDTGELFF.

V gene TRBV19 combines with J gene TRBJ1-2; D gene ambiguous. Per the germline V gene, CDR1 is LNHDA and CDR2 is SQIVND (reference sequence). The CDR3 has 13 amino acids. V was pared by 8 bases and J by 1 base, with 11 bases between. CDR3 amino acids: CASSSRSNYGYTF. The CDR3 DNA sequence: TGTGCCAGTTCTTCCCGAAGTAACTATGGCTACACCTTC.

The chain joins TRBV9 to TRBJ1-2; no clear D gene. Per germline, CDR1 SGDLS and CDR2 YYNGEE. CDR3 length: 13 residues. V was trimmed by 0 bases and J by 7 bases, leaving 10 bases between them. The CDR3 sequence is CASSVGTQSGYTF. The DNA of the CDR3 is TGTGCCAGCAGCGTAGGGACCCAGAGTGGCTACACCTTC.